This entry concerns a single T cell receptor (beta chain). The antigen is not known. The data were obtained in a study of T cells in Graves' hyperthyroidism and ophthalmopathy. General study results and limits: Stable hyperthyroidism and ophthalmopathy were separated using 13 V-J signatures.

PBMCs were sourced from more than 9 ml fresh peripheral blood. Germline assignment: CDR1 MNHEY and CDR2 SVGEGT. There are 14 residues in the CDR3. Losses at the gene ends were 6 bases for V and 5 bases for J; bases not matched to a gene: 10. Amplification targeted TCR beta CDR3 regions from RNA transcripts. In the first-round RT-PCR of the TCR CDR3, the HTBI primer set was used. TCRdb itself ran the multiplex PCR reads through MiXCR, one entry per CDR3 protein. The repertoire includes around 700,000 distinct CDR3 sequences, roughly 20% of them detected once, and roughly a sixth sits in the top ten. The source is a woman between 45 and 60 years old with Graves' hyperthyroidism that later progressed to Graves' ophthalmopathy. The chain employs TRBV6-2 or TRBV6-3 and TRBJ2-7; 7 bases are shared with TRBD1. Sequences were obtained from blood. CDR3 amino acids: CASSPTGSVDEQYF. The DNA for the CDR3 is TGTGCCAGCAGCCCGACAGGGTCGGTCGACGAGCAGTACTTC.